This is a list of T cell receptor beta chains from one sample in a study of cytomegalovirus exposure and HLA in healthy donors. Assay: immunoSEQ multiplex PCR; the TCRdb copy retains only in-frame clones and omits some. The sample lists roughly 200,000 clones; more than 75% were seen once. Sequenced input: PBMCs. Source of these receptors: a man younger than 45 in good health and CMV-seropositive. CDR3s include the opening cysteine and the closing phenylalanine or tryptophan. The D gene is left open where the match is weak. For some rows the clone size is stated as once, few or many, or as a class when expanded; others skip it.

size	D	J	length	V	DNA	CDR3
few	NA	TRBJ2-5	11	TRBV20-1	TGCAGTGCTATACGAAGCGAGACCCAGTACTTC	CSAIRSETQYF
few	TRBD1	TRBJ1-2	14	TRBV11-2	TGTGCCAGCAGCTTAGAAACAGGGGACTATGGCTACACCTTC	CASSLETGDYGYTF
NA	NA	TRBJ1-3	17	TRBV6-1	TGTGCCAGCAGTGAAGCTATTAGACGGAACTCTGGAAACACCATATATTTT	CASSEAIRRNSGNTIYF
NA	NA	TRBJ1-4	14	TRBV9	TGTGCCAGCAGCGTAGGGGGAGGGATCGGAAAACTGTTTTTT	CASSVGGGIGKLFF
NA	NA	TRBJ2-5	15	TRBV7-8	TGTGCCAGCAGCTTAGCCTTTGGGGGCTCAGAGACCCAGTACTTC	CASSLAFGGSETQYF
NA	NA	TRBJ1-1	14	TRBV27	TGTGCCAGCAGTTTAAACAGAGTGAACACTGAAGCTTTCTTT	CASSLNRVNTEAFF
NA	NA	TRBJ1-2	14	TRBV4-3	TGCGCCAGCAGCCAAGGCTTGACGGGCTATGGCTACACCTTC	CASSQGLTGYGYTF
NA	NA	TRBJ1-5	15	TRBV28	TGTGCCAGCAGCTTCATGGGGGGTGATCATCAGCCCCAGCATTTT	CASSFMGGDHQPQHF
NA	NA	TRBJ1-2	10	TRBV27	TGTGCCAGCAGTTTACGGGGCTACACCTTC	CASSLRGYTF
once	TRBD2	TRBJ2-5	19	TRBV5-1	TGCGCCAGCAGCTTGGGGAGTCGTATAGCGGGAGGACTCAGGGAGACCCAGTACTTC	CASSLGSRIAGGLRETQYF
NA	NA	TRBJ2-7	13	TRBV15	TGTGCCACCAGCAGGTCTGGGTCCGACGAGCAGTACTTC	CATSRSGSDEQYF
NA	TRBD2	TRBJ2-7	14	TRBV18	TGTGCCAGCTCACCTAGCGGGAGGCCCTACGAGCAGTACTTC	CASSPSGRPYEQYF
NA	NA	TRBJ2-7	13	TRBV6-1	TGTGCCAGCTTAGGGGAGATCCGCTACGAGCAGTACTTC	CASLGEIRYEQYF
NA	NA	TRBJ2-7	15	TRBV11-2	TGTGCCAGCAGCTTCGTGGAGACATATACCTACGAGCAGTACTTC	CASSFVETYTYEQYF
NA	NA	TRBJ2-7	13	TRBV30	TGTGCCTGGAACCTAGGACATGGCTACGAGCAGTACTTC	CAWNLGHGYEQYF
NA	NA	TRBJ2-5	14	TRBV7-2	TGTGCCAGCAGCTTAAATGGCGTCAAAGAGACCCAGTACTTC	CASSLNGVKETQYF
once	NA	TRBJ1-1	10	TRBV19	TGTGCCGCCGGGGGCACTGAAGCTTTCTTT	CAAGGTEAFF
NA	NA	TRBJ2-1	14	TRBV11-2	TGTGCCAGCAGCTCGAAGATACAAGAGAATGAGCAGTTCTTC	CASSSKIQENEQFF
once	NA	TRBJ1-4	15	TRBV6-5	TGTGCCAGCCGACGGATGGGACACCCAAATGAAAAACTGTTTTTT	CASRRMGHPNEKLFF
NA	NA	TRBJ1-2	13	TRBV27	TGTGCCAGCAGTTTAAGGCCCCTGGGGGGCTACACCTTC	CASSLRPLGGYTF
NA	TRBD1	TRBJ1-1	14	TRBV4-2	TGTGCCAGCAGCTTACCGGGACAGATAAGTGAAGCTTTCTTT	CASSLPGQISEAFF
NA	NA	TRBJ2-5	15	TRBV5-1	TGCGCCAGCCGAATCTCCACCGGGATCCAAGAGACCCAGTACTTC	CASRISTGIQETQYF
once	TRBD1	TRBJ2-5	15	TRBV6-5	TGTGCCAGCAGTTACGGTGGACAGGGTGTCGAGACCCAGTACTTC	CASSYGGQGVETQYF
once	NA	TRBJ1-1	14	TRBV6-5	TGTGCCAGCAGGTCAAAAGGGGGGAACACTGAAGCTTTCTTT	CASRSKGGNTEAFF
NA	NA	TRBJ2-5	15	TRBV5-4	TGTGCCAGCAGCTTGTTAGAGGGACCACCAGAGACCCAGTACTTC	CASSLLEGPPETQYF
NA	TRBD1	TRBJ2-5	16	TRBV9	TGTGCCAGCAGCGTAGAAGCGGACAGGGGTCGGGAGGCCCAGTACTTC	CASSVEADRGREAQYF
NA	NA	TRBJ2-5	16	TRBV5-6	TGTGCCAGCAGCCCCTTAACAGGGTCGATTTCAGAGACCCAGTACTTC	CASSPLTGSISETQYF
NA	TRBD1	TRBJ1-1	15	TRBV10-3	TGTGCCATCAGCGACATGGGGACAGGGAACACTGAAGCTTTCTTT	CAISDMGTGNTEAFF
NA	TRBD1	TRBJ1-3	14	TRBV6-5	TGTGCCACCCAGAGGGGACAGACCGGAAACACCATATATTTT	CATQRGQTGNTIYF
NA	NA	TRBJ2-7	15	TRBV2	TGTGCCAGCATAAAAGGAGGGGGCTCTAGCTACGAGCAGTACTTC	CASIKGGGSSYEQYF
NA	TRBD1	TRBJ1-1	15	TRBV5-1	TGCGCCAGCAGCTTGGAAACAGGGGGCTTCACTGAAGCTTTCTTT	CASSLETGGFTEAFF
few	NA	TRBJ2-5	15	TRBV4-1	TGCGCCAGCAGCCAAGGGGCGGGGAACCAAGAGACCCAGTACTTC	CASSQGAGNQETQYF
NA	TRBD1	TRBJ1-2	13	TRBV7-8	TGTGCCAGCAGCCCCGGACAGGGGTATGGCTACACCTTC	CASSPGQGYGYTF
NA	TRBD2	TRBJ2-2	17	TRBV5-1	TGCGCCAGCAGCCATGGCCGGGGGGATCGTGGCACCGGGGAGCTGTTTTTT	CASSHGRGDRGTGELFF
NA	TRBD1	TRBJ2-3	15	TRBV25-1	TGTGCCAGCCGACTCGACAGGGGGCGGACAGATACGCAGTATTTT	CASRLDRGRTDTQYF
NA	NA	TRBJ2-3	12	TRBV5-1	TGCGCCAGCAGAAGAGACGGTGATACGCAGTATTTT	CASRRDGDTQYF